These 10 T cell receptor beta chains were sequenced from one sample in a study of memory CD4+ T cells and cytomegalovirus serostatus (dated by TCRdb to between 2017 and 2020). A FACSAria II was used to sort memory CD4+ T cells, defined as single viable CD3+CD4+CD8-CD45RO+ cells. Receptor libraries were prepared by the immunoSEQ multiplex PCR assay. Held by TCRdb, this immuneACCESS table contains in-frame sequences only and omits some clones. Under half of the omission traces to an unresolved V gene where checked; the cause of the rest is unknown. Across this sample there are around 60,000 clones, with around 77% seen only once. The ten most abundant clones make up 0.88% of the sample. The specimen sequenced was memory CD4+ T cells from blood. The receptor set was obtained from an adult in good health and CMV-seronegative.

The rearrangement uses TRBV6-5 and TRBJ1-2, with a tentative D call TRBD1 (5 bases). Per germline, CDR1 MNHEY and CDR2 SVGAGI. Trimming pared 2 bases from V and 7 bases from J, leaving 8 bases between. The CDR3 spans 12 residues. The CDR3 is CASSYGGFGYTF. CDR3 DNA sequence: TGTGCCAGCAGTTACGGGGGGTTTGGCTACACCTTC.

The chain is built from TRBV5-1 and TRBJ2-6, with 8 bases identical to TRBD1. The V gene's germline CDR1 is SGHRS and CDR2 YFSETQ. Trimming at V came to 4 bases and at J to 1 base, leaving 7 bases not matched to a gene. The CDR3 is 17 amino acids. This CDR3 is CASSPAGGSSGANVLTF. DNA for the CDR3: TGCGCCAGCAGCCCCGCAGGGGGCAGTTCTGGGGCCAACGTCCTGACTTTC.

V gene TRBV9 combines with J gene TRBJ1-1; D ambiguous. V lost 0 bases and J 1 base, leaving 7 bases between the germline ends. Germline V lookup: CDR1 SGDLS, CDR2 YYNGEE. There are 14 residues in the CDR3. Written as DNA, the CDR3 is TGTGCCAGCAGCGTAGCTTCGGCGAACACTGAAGCTTTCTTT. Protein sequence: CASSVASANTEAFF.

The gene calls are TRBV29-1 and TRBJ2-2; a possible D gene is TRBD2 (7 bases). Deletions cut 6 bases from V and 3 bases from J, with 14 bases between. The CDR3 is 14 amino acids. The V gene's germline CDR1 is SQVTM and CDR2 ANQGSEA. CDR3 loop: CSVNRGADTGELFF. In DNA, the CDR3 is TGCAGCGTCAATCGGGGGGCCGACACCGGGGAGCTGTTTTTT.

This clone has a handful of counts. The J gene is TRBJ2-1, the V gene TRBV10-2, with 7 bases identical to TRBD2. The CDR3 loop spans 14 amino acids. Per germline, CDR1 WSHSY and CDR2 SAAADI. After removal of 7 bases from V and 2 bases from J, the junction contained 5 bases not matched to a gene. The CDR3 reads CASNPGLPYNEQFF. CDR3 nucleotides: TGCGCCAGCAACCCGGGACTACCCTACAATGAGCAGTTCTTC.

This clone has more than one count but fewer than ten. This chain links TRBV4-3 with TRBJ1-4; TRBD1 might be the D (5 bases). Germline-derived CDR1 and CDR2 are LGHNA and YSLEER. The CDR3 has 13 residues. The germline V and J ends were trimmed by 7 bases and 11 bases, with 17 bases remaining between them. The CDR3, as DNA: TGCGCCAGCACCTTCGATGTGGGGGGGAAACTGTTTTTT. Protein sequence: CASTFDVGGKLFF.

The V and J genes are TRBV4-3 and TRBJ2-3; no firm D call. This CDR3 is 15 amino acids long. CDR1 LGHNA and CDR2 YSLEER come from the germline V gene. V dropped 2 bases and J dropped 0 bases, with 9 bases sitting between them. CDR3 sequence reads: CASSQQVTSTDTQYF. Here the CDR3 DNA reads TGCGCCAGCAGCCAACAGGTGACTAGCACAGATACGCAGTATTTT.

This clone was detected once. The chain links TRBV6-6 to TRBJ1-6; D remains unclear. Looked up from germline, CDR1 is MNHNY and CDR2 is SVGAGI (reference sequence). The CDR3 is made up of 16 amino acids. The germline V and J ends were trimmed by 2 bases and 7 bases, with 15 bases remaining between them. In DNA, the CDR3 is TGTGCCAGCAGTTACAACGCTCCCAAGAAGAATTCACCCCTCCACTTT. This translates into CASSYNAPKKNSPLHF.

The CDR3 bases are TGTGCCAGCAGTCCAGAGGGACGTTACAATCAGCCCCAGCATTTT. Amino acid sequence: CASSPEGRYNQPQHF. The rearrangement links TRBV28 to TRBJ1-5; TRBD1 might be the D (5 bases). Germline CDR1 reads MDHEN; CDR2 reads SYDVKM. Trimming stripped 5 bases from V and 3 bases from J, with 14 bases between. The CDR3 length is 15 residues.

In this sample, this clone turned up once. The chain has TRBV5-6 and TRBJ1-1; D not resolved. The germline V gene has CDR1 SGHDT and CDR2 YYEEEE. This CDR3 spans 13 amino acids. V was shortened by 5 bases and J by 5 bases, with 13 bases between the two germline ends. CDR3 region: CASRRSAGTEAFF. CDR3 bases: TGTGCCAGCAGGAGATCGGCTGGGACTGAAGCTTTCTTT.